This T cell receptor (beta chain) was obtained from a study of CD8+ T cells in alopecia areata. As for the study in general: A regimen of oral tofacitinib, 5 to 10 mg twice daily, was given to treated patients.

The treatment was: oral pan-JAK inhibitor, 5-10 mg twice daily. Researchers gathered lesional scalp punch biopsies and peripheral blood from patients with alopecia areata. Findings of the study overall: With tofacitinib ongoing, many expanded lesional clones persisted in both scalp and blood. Affected lesional scalp, above all in alopecia totalis/universalis, was more clonal than normal scalp.

Trimming stripped 5 bases from V and 1 base from J, with 11 bases between. The CDR3 loop spans 15 amino acids. CDR1 is SGHVS and CDR2 is FNYEAQ in the germline V gene. Extracted from the samples, RNA was reverse transcribed into cDNA to serve as the sequencing template. TCRdb's table, derived via immunoSEQ multiplex PCR, lists solely in-frame clones and lacks some. The sample holds more than 200,000 clones; around 43% are singletons and the top ten take approximately 2.9%. On this clone: Its antigen is as yet unknown.

This clonotype originated in a human donor with alopecia areata. Sample: CD4+ T cells sorted from blood, taken at approximately week 36, from a patient treated with tofacitinib. The J gene is TRBJ2-2, the V gene TRBV7-6; D possibly corresponds to TRBD2 (5 bases). Written as DNA, the CDR3 is TGTGCCAGCAGCCCGAATCGGGGGAACACCGGGGAGCTGTTTTTT. This codes for CASSPNRGNTGELFF. Variable domain in full (rest from reference TRBV7-6 and TRBJ2-2): GAGVSQSPRYKVTKRGQDVALRCDPISGHVSLYWYRQALGQGPEFLTYFNYEAQQDKSGLPNDRFSAERPEGSISTLTIQRTEQRDSAMYRCASSPNRGNTGELFFGEGSRLTVL.